These T cell receptor beta chains were read from a single sample in a study of monozygotic twins with inflammatory bowel disease. TCRdb re-called the 5' RACE reads; one entry per CDR3 protein, DNA not given. The sample table includes under 200,000 distinct CDR3 sequences. Sequencing input: blood. The receptor set was obtained from a human donor with ulcerative colitis or Crohn's disease, or a healthy co-twin of an affected twin (not recorded which). Both conserved end residues are part of each CDR3.

v_call: TRBV11-2; j_call: TRBJ1-1; cdr3_aa: CASSSVRDRNTEAFF
v_call: TRBV7-8; j_call: TRBJ2-2; cdr3_aa: CASSPPVRWTGELFF
v_call: TRBV20-1; j_call: TRBJ2-4; cdr3_aa: CSPQDSGIKNIQYF
v_call: TRBV9; j_call: TRBJ2-2; cdr3_aa: CASSAVGVTGELFF
v_call: TRBV2; j_call: TRBJ2-3; cdr3_aa: CASRKGTSGRDTQYF
v_call: TRBV30; j_call: TRBJ2-5; cdr3_aa: CAWSVLAGGQETQYF
v_call: TRBV7-9; j_call: TRBJ2-7; cdr3_aa: CASSPESYEQYF
v_call: TRBV19; j_call: TRBJ1-5; cdr3_aa: CASSQTGGRGQPQHF
v_call: TRBV7-3; j_call: TRBJ2-5; cdr3_aa: CASSQGLAGVETQYF
v_call: TRBV4-1; j_call: TRBJ2-7; cdr3_aa: CASSQAGGNRYEQYF
v_call: TRBV20-1; j_call: TRBJ2-1; cdr3_aa: CSARAGNEQFF
v_call: TRBV7-2; j_call: TRBJ2-7; cdr3_aa: CASSLGGTISYEQYF
v_call: TRBV10-2; j_call: TRBJ2-7; cdr3_aa: CASRGLAGGEGYEQYF
v_call: TRBV27; j_call: TRBJ2-1; cdr3_aa: CASSLWSVSYNEQFF
v_call: TRBV11-2; j_call: TRBJ2-5; cdr3_aa: CASSWASGYQETQYF
v_call: TRBV15; j_call: TRBJ2-3; cdr3_aa: CATKGMPSTDTQYF
v_call: TRBV5-4; j_call: TRBJ1-6; cdr3_aa: CASSSEPGSQYNSPLHF
v_call: TRBV6-5; j_call: TRBJ2-2; cdr3_aa: CASSLWDTVPGELFF
v_call: TRBV6-1; j_call: TRBJ2-2; cdr3_aa: CASSVWGLTGELFF
v_call: TRBV14; j_call: TRBJ1-4; cdr3_aa: CASSQVEGGGEKLFF
v_call: TRBV6-4; j_call: TRBJ2-1; cdr3_aa: CASSALAGVYNEQFF
v_call: TRBV30; j_call: TRBJ2-5; cdr3_aa: CAWSTWDRVKETQYF
v_call: TRBV7-3; j_call: TRBJ2-1; cdr3_aa: CASSLTGAGRKQFF
v_call: TRBV7-9; j_call: TRBJ2-2; cdr3_aa: CASSGRRFGIGELFF
v_call: TRBV13; j_call: TRBJ2-7; cdr3_aa: CASSDTGAYEQYF
v_call: TRBV7-2; j_call: TRBJ2-3; cdr3_aa: CASSWTSVTDTQYF
v_call: TRBV20-1; j_call: TRBJ2-3; cdr3_aa: CSARDRQGSSTDTQYF
v_call: TRBV20-1; j_call: TRBJ2-3; cdr3_aa: CSATILPQSTDTQYF
v_call: TRBV3-1; j_call: TRBJ2-2; cdr3_aa: CASSQATAPSGTGELFF
v_call: TRBV6-1; j_call: TRBJ1-4; cdr3_aa: CASRQQGGGMDEKLFF
v_call: TRBV5-1; j_call: TRBJ1-1; cdr3_aa: CASSYLTAMNTEAFF
v_call: TRBV29-1; j_call: TRBJ2-7; cdr3_aa: CSVARPDGTYEQYF
v_call: TRBV29-1; j_call: TRBJ2-7; cdr3_aa: CSVCTGGRVYEQYF
v_call: TRBV29-1; j_call: TRBJ1-3; cdr3_aa: CSVGTHLVPGQGLGGNTIYF
v_call: TRBV28; j_call: TRBJ2-1; cdr3_aa: CASSQTGPGEQFF
v_call: TRBV29-1; j_call: TRBJ2-2; cdr3_aa: CSGWTGGTGELFF
v_call: TRBV7-9; j_call: TRBJ2-5; cdr3_aa: CASSRLGETQYF
v_call: TRBV29-1; j_call: TRBJ1-4; cdr3_aa: CSVQGGDNEKLFF
v_call: TRBV10-3; j_call: TRBJ2-7; cdr3_aa: CAISARQGYEQYF
v_call: TRBV11-1; j_call: TRBJ2-5; cdr3_aa: CASSRGTGRTGAQETQYF
v_call: TRBV7-2; j_call: TRBJ2-3; cdr3_aa: CASSVNGGGTDTQYF
v_call: TRBV23-1; j_call: TRBJ1-1; cdr3_aa: CASIQPPQNTEAFF
v_call: TRBV7-2; j_call: TRBJ2-7; cdr3_aa: CASSLRTSGNRAYEQYF
v_call: TRBV3-1; j_call: TRBJ2-1; cdr3_aa: CASSHPWVAGRTYNEQFF
v_call: TRBV20-1; j_call: TRBJ2-2; cdr3_aa: CSASDDGNTGELFF
v_call: TRBV9; j_call: TRBJ1-1; cdr3_aa: CASSVIETSNTEAFF
v_call: TRBV7-2; j_call: TRBJ1-2; cdr3_aa: CASSSIQGNYGYTF
v_call: TRBV20-1; j_call: TRBJ1-2; cdr3_aa: CSFWGLNYGYTF
v_call: TRBV28; j_call: TRBJ2-7; cdr3_aa: CASHLAGAYEQYF
v_call: TRBV27; j_call: TRBJ2-1; cdr3_aa: CASSLIRGKYNEQFF
v_call: TRBV3-1; j_call: TRBJ2-7; cdr3_aa: CASSPFEVHKGVEQYF